The 9 T cell receptor beta chains reported below all come from one sample, sequenced in a study of technical replicates of blood from several donors. Sequencing used immunoSEQ multiplex PCR; TCRdb keeps in-frame clones, though not all of them. Of about 88,000 clones listed, around 90% were seen once; the top ten hold approximately 0.25%. Sequencing was performed on T cells isolated from PBMCs. These receptors were taken from a human donor in good health.

The genes are TRBV19 and TRBJ2-7; TRBD2 might be the D (5 bases). The CDR3 runs to 14 residues. The V and J ends lost 6 bases and 5 bases respectively, with 17 bases between them. Germline CDR1 reads LNHDA; CDR2 reads SQIVND (reference sequence). CDR3 DNA sequence: TGTGCCAGTAGCCCCGGGGTCACTCTCCACGAGCAGTACTTC. It encodes CASSPGVTLHEQYF.

This clone was seen once. This chain links TRBV5-1 with TRBJ2-4; possible D gene TRBD2, 6 bases. Trimming removed 5 bases from V and 1 base from J, with 25 bases in between. CDR1 SGHRS and CDR2 YFSETQ come from the germline V gene. The CDR3 length is 19 residues. The DNA for the CDR3 is TGCGCCAGCAGGGGACTGGCGGGGAGCCCTTCGTGGGCCAAAAACATTCAGTACTTC. Protein product: CASRGLAGSPSWAKNIQYF.

The chain combines TRBV11-3 with TRBJ1-3, with 8 bases matching TRBD1. V dropped 5 bases and J dropped 7; count of bases not matched to a gene: 7. There are 14 residues in the CDR3. Germline CDR1 is SGHNT and CDR2 is YENEEA. The CDR3 bases are TGTGCCAGCAGCCGGGGACAGGTAGTCAACACCATATATTTT. Its translation is CASSRGQVVNTIYF.

The V and J genes are TRBV6-1 and TRBJ2-7; D may be TRBD1 (6 bases). The CDR3 extends over 13 amino acids. Trimming took 8 bases from V and 2 from J, leaving 13 bases between them. CDR1 is MNHNS and CDR2 is SASEGT in the germline V gene. The chain's CDR3 is CASSGDTAYEQYF. CDR3 sequence (DNA): TGTGCCAGCTCTGGGGACACCGCCTACGAGCAGTACTTC.

This chain links TRBV29-1 with TRBJ1-2; D not certain. The CDR3 is 9 amino acids. V gave up 4 bases and J gave up 7 bases, with 4 bases separating them. Looked up from germline, CDR1 is SQVTM and CDR2 is ANQGSEA. The CDR3 is CSVVSGYTF. CDR3 in DNA: TGCAGCGTTGTTAGTGGCTACACCTTC. The full variable domain, its missing parts supplied by reference TRBV29-1 and TRBJ1-2, is SAVISQKPSRDICQRGTSLTIQCQVDSQVTMMFWYRQQPGQSLTLIATANQGSEATYESGFVIDKFPISRPNLTFSTLTVSNMSPEDSSIYLCSVVSGYTFGSGTRLTVV.

V gene TRBV28 combines with J gene TRBJ2-7, with TRBD2 identical over 8 bases. The germline CDR1 and CDR2 sequences are MDHEN and SYDVKM. CDR3 length equals 16 residues. V lost 2 bases, J lost 5 bases, and 11 bases stayed unmatched. The CDR3 reads CASSLVTSGSYNEQYF. The CDR3 DNA reads as TGTGCCAGCAGTTTAGTTACAAGCGGGAGTTACAACGAGCAGTACTTC. The full variable domain, in which reference TRBV28 and TRBJ2-7 provide the parts outside the CDR3, is DVKVTQSSRYLVKRTGEKVFLECVQDMDHENMFWYRQDPGLGLRLIYFSYDVKMKEKGDIPEGYSVSREKKERFSLILESASTNQTSMYLCASSLVTSGSYNEQYFGPGTRLTVT.

The chain joins TRBV28 to TRBJ2-7, with TRBD2 identical over 12 bases. V was pared by 6 bases and J by 2 bases, with 8 bases of the junction left unmatched. Per the germline V gene, CDR1 is MDHEN and CDR2 is SYDVKM. This CDR3 spans 16 amino acids. In nucleotides, the CDR3 is TGTGCCAGCAGCATCCTAGCGGGAGGGCTTCCCTACGAGCAGTACTTC. Its protein is CASSILAGGLPYEQYF.

This sequence joins TRBV11-3 and TRBJ2-7; perhaps TRBD1 as D (6 bases). CDR1 and CDR2 from the germline V gene are SGHNT and YENEEA. The CDR3 totals 20 residues. Trimming removed 1 base from V and 2 bases from J, with 27 bases in between. CDR3 DNA sequence: TGTGCCAGCAGCTTAGTGGTGTTTTTTGGGCAGGGGCTACCAACCTACGAGCAGTACTTC. Translated: CASSLVVFFGQGLPTYEQYF.

V gene TRBV27 combines with J gene TRBJ1-5; tentatively, D is TRBD1 (6 bases). Germline lookup yields CDR1 MNHEY and CDR2 SMNVEV (reference sequence). V lost 4 bases and J lost 11, with 21 bases in between. This CDR3 region has 15 residues. CDR3 coding DNA: TGTGCCAGCAGTTGGGGACCCCAGGGGATGGGGTCCCAGCATTTT. Encoded protein: CASSWGPQGMGSQHF.